This entry lists 25 T cell receptor beta chains sequenced from one sample in a study of cytomegalovirus exposure and HLA in healthy donors. 60 Vbeta and 13 Jbeta primers were used in PCR. This table comes from immunoSEQ multiplex PCR, and its TCRdb copy is limited to in-frame clones, with some not included. The sample yields under 200,000 clones, approximately 84% seen once. The specimen was PBMCs. These receptors were collected from a man aged 25 to 40 in good health and CMV-seropositive.

The CDR3: CASSLFAGLAGNHEQFF. The DNA of the CDR3 is TGTGCCAGCAGCCTATTCGCGGGACTAGCGGGAAACCATGAGCAGTTCTTC. The chain couples TRBV14 to TRBJ2-1; 13 bases fit TRBD2. V was clipped by 4 bases and J by 8 bases; unmatched bases: 11. The germline V gene encodes CDR1 SGHDN and CDR2 FVKESK. This CDR3 has 17 amino acids.

This rearrangement joins TRBV2 to TRBJ1-5, with a tentative D call TRBD1 (6 bases). The V gene lost 4 bases and the J gene lost 7 bases, with 14 bases spanning the gap. The germline V gene encodes CDR1 SNHLY and CDR2 FYNNEI. The length of the CDR3 is 14 residues. The CDR3 DNA reads as TGTGCCAGCAGTGGTCCGGGGGGCGGACAGCCCCAGCATTTT. Encoded protein: CASSGPGGGQPQHF.

The chain links TRBV11-3 to TRBJ2-1; 7 bases agree with TRBD2. This CDR3 spans 16 amino acids. Trimming at V came to 5 bases and at J to 5 bases, leaving 12 bases not matched to a gene. CDR1 is SGHNT and CDR2 is YENEEA in the germline V gene. DNA for the CDR3: TGTGCCAGCAGCCCCTTACTAGCGCTTAGCCACAATGAGCAGTTCTTC. Protein: CASSPLLALSHNEQFF.

On this clone: No conserved phenylalanine or tryptophan is present at the end of the CDR3, so a read error is the likely explanation. Because the CDR3's place on the DNA is in doubt, the DNA is left out and the CDR3 is given as listed by TCRdb. The chain combines TRBV20-1 with TRBJ1-2. Germline lookup yields CDR1 DFQATT and CDR2 SNEGSKA (reference sequence). The CDR3 sequence runs 8 residues, both termini included. The CDR3 sequence: CSVSGFGY.

Notes on this clone: Other DNA sequences within the sample encode an identical CDR3. The V gene is TRBV29-1, the J gene TRBJ1-2, with 8 bases lining up with TRBD1. The junction had 5 bases not matched to a gene; V was cut back by 6 bases and J by 5 bases. CDR1 and CDR2 from the germline V gene are SQVTM and ANQGSEA. CDR3 length: 12 amino acids. CDR3 DNA: TGCAGCGTCGTACGGACAGGGTATGGCTACACCTTC. This encodes CSVVRTGYGYTF. The variable domain in full, completed from reference TRBV29-1 and TRBJ1-2, reads SAVISQKPSRDICQRGTSLTIQCQVDSQVTMMFWYRQQPGQSLTLIATANQGSEATYESGFVIDKFPISRPNLTFSTLTVSNMSPEDSSIYLCSVVRTGYGYTFGSGTRLTVV.

The chain recombines TRBV7-2 with TRBJ2-7; D is possibly TRBD1 (5 bases). This CDR3 comprises 12 residues. Germline V gives CDR1 SGHTA, CDR2 FQGNSA. Trimming pared 4 bases from V and 2 bases from J, leaving 6 bases between. The CDR3 loop reads CASSSDTYEQYV. The CDR3 DNA reads TGTGCCAGCAGCTCGGACACCTACGAGCAGTACGTC.

The rearrangement links TRBV5-6 to TRBJ2-7; 8 bases agree with TRBD1. The CDR3 spans 15 residues. Germline-derived CDR1 and CDR2 are SGHDT and YYEEEE. Trimming at V came to 4 bases and at J to 1 base, leaving 7 bases not matched to a gene. CDR3 sequence (DNA): TGTGCCAGCAGCCCAAAGACAGGGGAGTCCTACGAGCAGTACTTC. This encodes CASSPKTGESYEQYF. The full variable domain, completed using reference TRBV5-6 and TRBJ2-7, is DAGVTQSPTHLIKTRGQQVTLRCSPKSGHDTVSWYQQALGQGPQFIFQYYEEEERQRGNFPDRFSGHQFPNYSSELNVNALLLGDSALYLCASSPKTGESYEQYFGPGTRLTVT.

The chain has TRBV6-1 and TRBJ2-3, with 7 bases matching TRBD1. This CDR3 is built from 13 residues. Unmatched junction bases numbered 4, after V lost 7 bases and J lost 3 bases. Per the germline V gene, CDR1 is MNHNS and CDR2 is SASEGT. CDR3 sequence reads: CASTTGTTDTQYF. The CDR3 DNA reads as TGTGCCAGCACGACAGGGACGACAGATACGCAGTATTTT.

The chain recombines TRBV16 with TRBJ1-3; D gene unclear. The CDR3 consists of 13 residues. The germline V and J ends were trimmed by 0 bases and 2 bases, with 2 bases remaining between them. Germline values: CDR1 KGHSY, CDR2 FQNENV. The CDR3 DNA is TGTGCCAGCAGCCAATCTACTGGAAACACCATATATTTT. Its protein is CASSQSTGNTIYF.

This clone was found once. The V and J genes are TRBV7-2 and TRBJ2-7; 13 nucleotides line up with TRBD2. Germline CDR1 reads SGHTA; CDR2 reads FQGNSA. After removal of 5 bases from V and 5 bases from J, the junction contained 3 bases not matched to a gene. The CDR3 runs to 14 residues. CDR3 DNA: TGTGCCAGCAGCCCGACTAGCGGGAGGAACGAGCAGTACTTC. Protein: CASSPTSGRNEQYF.

This rearrangement joins TRBV6-6 to TRBJ2-1, with a tentative D call TRBD2 (6 bases). Germline CDR1 reads MNHNY; CDR2 reads SVGAGI (reference sequence). Trimming took off 1 base at V and 5 bases at J, with 9 bases between the two ends. CDR3 length: 14 residues. CDR3 amino acids: CASSYWDLNNEQFF. CDR3 nucleotides: TGTGCCAGCAGTTACTGGGACTTGAACAATGAGCAGTTCTTC.

J is TRBJ2-1 and V is TRBV12-2; the table gives TRBD1 as D, unverified against the DNA. TRBV12-2 is deemed a pseudogene. The CDR3 totals 16 residues. CDR3 in amino acids: CASRLGLTESYNEQFF. DNA for the CDR3: TGTGCAAGTCGCTTAGGCCTGACAGAATCCTACAATGAGCAGTTCTTC.

The genes are TRBV6-4 and TRBJ1-6; possible D gene TRBD1, 6 bases. The CDR3 is made up of 14 amino acids. The V and J ends lost 3 bases and 7 bases respectively, with 10 bases between them. Germline CDR1 is MRHNA and CDR2 is SNTAGT. DNA of the CDR3: TGTGCCAGCAGTGAAGGTCAGGGGAATTCACCCCTCCACTTT. This translates into CASSEGQGNSPLHF.

The genes are TRBV6-5 and TRBJ1-1; D might be TRBD1 (5 bases). With 5 bases removed from V and 12 bases from J, the gap between germline ends came to 16 bases. The CDR3 has 12 amino acids. The germline V gene has CDR1 MNHEY and CDR2 SVGAGI. The CDR3 DNA reads as TGTGCCAGCAGTCAAGGTGCAGGGAGGCCTTTCTTT. The encoded protein is CASSQGAGRPFF.

As concerns this clone: An end of the junction does not agree with germline; a read error may underlie this. The chain combines TRBV7-9 with TRBJ2-1; unclear D gene. Germline CDR1 is SEHNR and CDR2 is FQNEAQ (reference sequence). The CDR3 has 13 amino acids. The CDR3 DNA reads TGTTCCAGCAGCGCCAGCTCCTACAATGAGCAGTTCTTC. Its protein product is CSSSASSYNEQFF.

This rearrangement joins TRBV2 to TRBJ2-7; TRBD2 matches 11 bases. Germline trimming cut 0 bases from V and 4 bases from J; bases unmatched to any gene: 5. CDR3 length: 16 amino acids. Germline CDR1 SNHLY, CDR2 FYNNEI. DNA of the CDR3: TGTGCCAGCAGTGAAGCGGGGACTAGCGGTTTGTACGAGCAGTACTTC. It specifies CASSEAGTSGLYEQYF.

This chain connects TRBV11-3 to TRBJ1-1; no definite D call. Trimming took off 5 bases at V and 0 bases at J, with 7 bases between the two ends. Per germline, CDR1 SGHNT and CDR2 YENEEA. This CDR3 contains 13 residues. The CDR3 region is CASSRAMNTEAFF. Here the CDR3 DNA reads TGTGCCAGCAGCAGAGCAATGAACACTGAAGCTTTCTTT.

This clone was picked up one time. In nucleotides, the CDR3 is TGTGCCAGTAGTGATCGACATCGATCCCCCCTCCACTTT. Its protein is CASSDRHRSPLHF. The chain joins TRBV19 to TRBJ1-6; no clear D. In germline, CDR1 is LNHDA, CDR2 SQIVND (reference sequence). The CDR3 length is 13 residues. V was trimmed by 5 bases and J by 13 bases, leaving 15 bases between them.

The CDR3, as DNA: TGTGCCAGCAGTATTTACAGGGAAAATGCCGAAAAACTGTTTTTT. As protein: CASSIYRENAEKLFF. This sequence joins TRBV6-5 and TRBJ1-4, with D possibly TRBD1 on 6 matching bases. Germline loops: CDR1 MNHEY, CDR2 SVGAGI. This CDR3 is 15 amino acids long. V shed 5 bases and J shed 8 bases, with 18 bases lying between them.

The chain recombines TRBV4-1 with TRBJ2-7; 8 bases match TRBD2. Germline CDR1 and CDR2: MGHRA and YSYEKL. CDR3 length: 15 amino acids. V lost 4 bases to trimming and J lost 6 bases; unmatched junction nucleotides: 11. CDR3 residues: CASSLERSGSREQYF. The CDR3 DNA sequence: TGCGCCAGCAGCCTAGAGAGGAGCGGGAGTCGCGAGCAGTACTTC.

V usage is TRBV5-4 and J usage is TRBJ1-2, with TRBD1 matching over 7 bases. The V and J ends lost 4 bases and 1 base, in that order; junction bases with no gene match: 7. Germline assignment: CDR1 SGHNT and CDR2 YYREEE (reference sequence). This CDR3 region has 15 residues. The DNA for the CDR3 is TGTGCCAGCAGCCTAGTCGCAGGGGGTAACTATGGCTACACCTTC. It yields the protein CASSLVAGGNYGYTF.

The J gene is TRBJ2-7, the V gene TRBV5-1, with 9 positions matching TRBD2. The CDR3 contains 14 residues. V was clipped by 4 bases and J by 2 bases; unmatched bases: 4. CDR1 and CDR2 (germline): SGHRS, YFSETQ. CDR3 bases: TGCGCCAGCAGCATAGCGGGAGAAACCTACGAGCAGTACTTC. It is translated as CASSIAGETYEQYF.

J is TRBJ2-2 and V is TRBV28; TRBD2 is a possible D gene (6 bases). The CDR3 contains 14 residues. Germline values: CDR1 MDHEN, CDR2 SYDVKM. V lost 3 bases and J 3 bases, leaving 8 bases between the germline ends. CDR3 protein: CASSLRGHTGELFF. DNA of the CDR3: TGTGCCAGCAGTTTGCGGGGACACACCGGGGAGCTGTTTTTT.

The gene calls are TRBV19 and TRBJ1-2; D call uncertain. Trimming shortened V by 8 bases and J by 0 bases, and 7 bases separated the two germline ends. The CDR3 is 12 residues long. Per germline, CDR1 LNHDA and CDR2 SQIVND (reference sequence). CDR3 DNA: TGTGCCAGTCAGAGGGCTAACTATGGCTACACCTTC. Its translation is CASQRANYGYTF.

This clone was counted between two and nine times. The chain employs TRBV5-5 and TRBJ2-7, with 8 bases fitting TRBD1. Germline V gives CDR1 SGHKS, CDR2 YYEKEE (reference sequence). CDR3 size: 15 residues. J lost 5 bases, V lost 4 bases, and 11 bases had no gene match. DNA for the CDR3: TGTGCCAGCAGCATTTCTCCGGGACAGGTCGACGAGCAGTACTTC. This gives the protein CASSISPGQVDEQYF.